Shown below are 28 T cell receptor beta chains from a single sample sequenced in a study of T-cell reconstitution after alpha-beta-depleted transplantation in children. Molecular barcoding with unique molecular identifiers was used for the TCRbeta library. TCRdb used MiXCR to reprocess the PCR reads, holding one entry per CDR3 protein. This table has 200,000 to 250,000 distinct CDR3 sequences, approximately 9% appearing once. Sequenced here: PBMCs from the stem cell graft donor, sampled from the stem cell graft. The receptor source for this set is a human donor who donated a stem cell graft to a child with acute lymphoblastic leukemia.

The chain links TRBV7-7 to TRBJ2-7; TRBD1 might be the D (6 bases). With 6 bases removed from V and 4 bases from J, the gap between germline ends came to 13 bases. Germline lookup yields CDR1 SSHAT and CDR2 FNYEAQ (reference sequence). The CDR3 runs to 13 residues. This chain's CDR3 is CASSIGGRYEQYF. In DNA form, the CDR3 reads TGTGCCAGCAGTATAGGGGGAAGGTACGAGCAGTACTTC.

This clonotype appeared once. The J gene is TRBJ2-2, the V gene TRBV29-1, with TRBD1 identical over 8 bases. The germline gives CDR1 SQVTM, CDR2 ANQGSEA. The CDR3 is 14 residues long. Trimming cost V 7 bases and J 5 bases; bases outside gene matches: 9. CDR3 coding DNA: TGCAGCGGGCTGACAGGGGCTCTTACCGGGGAGCTGTTTTTT. Its translation is CSGLTGALTGELFF.

This clonotype was seen a handful of times. The gene calls are TRBV5-8 and TRBJ2-6; D might be TRBD1 (6 bases). The CDR3 spans 17 residues. From germline, CDR1 is SGHTS and CDR2 YDEGEE. Trimming took 4 bases from V and 0 from J, leaving 14 bases between them. The CDR3 coding sequence is TGTGCCAGCAGCCGAGGGGGTTTTAGCTCTGGGGCCAACGTCCTGACTTTC. Translated: CASSRGGFSSGANVLTF.

The chain carries TRBV29-1 and TRBJ2-7, with D unresolved. The CDR3 is 12 residues long. The V gene's germline CDR1 is SQVTM and CDR2 ANQGSEA. The CDR3 here is CSVLESEYEQYF. Written as DNA, the CDR3 is TGCAGTGTTTTGGAGTCGGAATACGAGCAGTACTTC.

In this sample, this clonotype turned up many times. The gene calls are TRBV7-9 and TRBJ2-3, with no clear D. CDR1 and CDR2 (germline): SEHNR, FQNEAQ (reference sequence). Between the trimmed V and J ends, which lost 1 base and 2 bases, there was a span of 16 bases. The CDR3 extends over 17 amino acids. CDR3 amino acids: CASSLDATKDYTDTQYF. In DNA form, the CDR3 reads TGTGCCAGCAGCTTAGATGCGACAAAGGATTACACAGATACGCAGTATTTT.

This clonotype was picked up many times. The genes are TRBV14 and TRBJ1-1; D gene uncertain. The ends were cut back, 4 bases at V and 1 base at J, with 13 bases in the middle. The CDR3 loop spans 15 amino acids. The germline CDR1 and CDR2 sequences are SGHDN and FVKESK. This CDR3 is CASSPIRGSNTEAFF. CDR3 nucleotide sequence: TGTGCCAGCAGCCCGATACGGGGATCGAACACTGAAGCTTTCTTT.

This clonotype was found a few times. This sequence joins TRBV3-1 and TRBJ2-5, with D hard to call. The CDR3 totals 15 residues. V gave up 4 bases and J gave up 2 bases, with 14 bases separating them. Germline V gene sequence: CDR1 LGHDT, CDR2 YNNKEL (reference sequence). CDR3 protein: CASSRNSGVQETQYF. DNA for the CDR3: TGTGCCAGCAGCCGAAATTCCGGTGTGCAAGAGACCCAGTACTTC.

At least ten counts were recorded for this clonotype. The chain combines TRBV5-1 with TRBJ1-2, with TRBD1 matching over 9 bases. The J segment lost 6 bases and the V segment lost 5 bases, leaving 2 bases of the junction unmatched. Per germline, CDR1 SGHRS and CDR2 YFSETQ. The CDR3 is 12 amino acids. CDR3 region: CASSRQGDGYTF. The CDR3 DNA reads as TGCGCCAGCAGTCGACAGGGGGATGGCTACACCTTC.

The chain carries TRBV20-1 and TRBJ2-3; D call uncertain. CDR1 is DFQATT, CDR2 SNEGSKA, per germline (reference sequence). This CDR3 spans 13 amino acids. V shed 6 bases and J shed 2 bases, with 12 bases lying between them. The CDR3: CSAGNAYTDTQYF. The CDR3 nucleotides are TGCAGTGCAGGGAACGCTTACACAGATACGCAGTATTTT.

This clonotype was seen only a few times. The chain uses TRBV5-1 and TRBJ2-4; 9 nucleotides agree with TRBD1. The V gene's germline CDR1 is SGHRS and CDR2 YFSETQ. V lost 7 bases to trimming and J lost 9 bases; unmatched junction nucleotides: 17. CDR3 length equals 16 residues. The CDR3 loop is CASAPVGGTGKGIQYF. In DNA form, the CDR3 reads TGCGCCAGCGCACCGGTTGGGGGGACAGGGAAGGGCATTCAGTACTTC.

The rearrangement links TRBV7-4 to TRBJ2-1, with TRBD1 matching 9 bases. V was pared by 5 bases and J by 7 bases, with 9 bases of the junction left unmatched. This CDR3 is 15 amino acids long. CDR1 SGHVT and CDR2 SQSDAQ come from the germline V gene. The CDR3 spells CASSPPGQGRNEQFF. CDR3 sequence (DNA): TGTGCCAGCAGCCCCCCGGGACAGGGTCGGAATGAGCAGTTCTTC.

This clonotype was observed a handful of times. This rearrangement joins TRBV29-1 to TRBJ1-2; 7 bases align to TRBD1. Looked up from germline, CDR1 is SQVTM and CDR2 is ANQGSEA. The CDR3 length is 14 residues. J lost 5 bases, V lost 2 bases, and 8 bases had no gene match. CDR3 sequence reads: CSVETRQGGYGYTF. As DNA, the CDR3 is TGCAGCGTTGAAACAAGGCAGGGGGGGTATGGCTACACCTTC.

The chain combines TRBV5-5 with TRBJ1-1; unclear D gene. CDR3 length: 12 amino acids. Trimming pared 1 base from V and 5 bases from J, leaving 6 bases between. CDR1 and CDR2 from the germline V gene are SGHKS and YYEKEE (reference sequence). CDR3 region: CASSLQTTEAFF. Here the CDR3 DNA reads TGTGCCAGCAGCTTGCAAACAACTGAAGCTTTCTTT.

In its sample, this clonotype was seen a few times. The rearrangement uses TRBV1 and TRBJ2-3; whether TRBD1, the table's D call, matches the DNA was not checked. TRBV1 is tagged as a pseudogene. The CDR3 loop spans 18 amino acids. CDR3 amino acids: CTSSQDPRGGPSTDTQYF. As DNA, the CDR3 is TGCACCAGCAGCCAAGATCCGAGGGGGGGTCCTAGCACAGATACGCAGTATTTT.

This rearrangement joins TRBV7-6 to TRBJ2-5; 8 bases map to TRBD2. V gave up 5 bases and J gave up 2 bases; unmatched junction bases: 7. CDR3 size: 15 residues. Germline CDR1 SGHVS, CDR2 FNYEAQ. This CDR3 is CASSARRGGQETQYF. The CDR3 DNA is TGTGCCAGCAGCGCCCGACGGGGGGGACAAGAGACCCAGTACTTC.

This clonotype was found many times. The genes are TRBV15 and TRBJ1-2; D gene uncertain. The CDR3 is 15 amino acids. The V end lost 0 bases, the J end lost 0 bases, and 8 bases lay between the germline ends. Per the germline V gene, CDR1 is LNHNV and CDR2 is YYDKDF (reference sequence). The CDR3 coding sequence is TGTGCCACCAGCAGAGAATGGCAGACTAACTATGGCTACACCTTC. Translating it yields CATSREWQTNYGYTF.

This chain uses TRBV12-3 or TRBV12-4 with TRBJ2-1, with D perhaps assigned TRBD1 or TRBD2 (6 bases each). The CDR3 has 15 amino acids. The V end was cut by 0 bases, the J end by 7 bases, with 13 bases between. This CDR3 is CASSLARGVRNEQFF. The CDR3 DNA is TGTGCCAGCAGTTTAGCGAGGGGGGTGAGGAATGAGCAGTTCTTC.

This clonotype was observed at least ten times. Compared with germline, one end of the junction differs, possibly owing to a read error. This sequence joins TRBV29-1 and TRBJ1-1; tentatively, D is TRBD1 (5 bases). The CDR3 sequence is 14 residues long. CDR1 SQVTM and CDR2 ANQGSEA come from the germline V gene. CDR3 sequence (DNA): TGCAGCGTCGAAGGACATCCGGGAGGAACTGAAGCTTTCTTT. Protein sequence: CSVEGHPGGTEAFF.

The sample holds many counts of this clonotype. The chain combines TRBV2 with TRBJ1-5, with unresolved D. This CDR3 has 14 amino acids. CDR1 and CDR2 from the germline V gene are SNHLY and FYNNEI. Trimming shortened V by 1 base and J by 2 bases, and 6 bases separated the two germline ends. The CDR3 region is CASSEGVGNQPQHF. In nucleotides, the CDR3 is TGTGCCAGCAGTGAAGGGGTAGGCAATCAGCCCCAGCATTTT. The variable domain in full, completed from reference TRBV2 and TRBJ1-5, reads EPEVTQTPSHQVTQMGQEVILRCVPISNHLYFYWYRQILGQKVEFLVSFYNNEISEKSEIFDDQFSVERPDGSNFTLKIRSTKLEDSAMYFCASSEGVGNQPQHFGDGTRLSIL.

This CDR3 is CASSGSGESNTGELFF. The DNA for the CDR3 is TGTGCCAGCAGCGGGTCAGGCGAGTCAAATACCGGGGAGCTGTTTTTT. V usage is TRBV11-3 and J usage is TRBJ2-2; D not resolved. Trimming pared 5 bases from V and 5 bases from J, leaving 18 bases between. The CDR3 is 16 residues long. Germline V gene data show CDR1 as SGHNT and CDR2 as YENEEA.

This clonotype was seen ten or more times. V gene TRBV20-1 combines with J gene TRBJ2-3, with 10 bases fitting TRBD1. The V segment lost 2 bases and the J segment 3 bases; nucleotides outside the gene matches: 8. Germline-derived CDR1 and CDR2 are DFQATT and SNEGSKA (reference sequence). CDR3 size: 16 residues. CDR3 residues: CSARTDRTGGTDTQYF. The CDR3, as DNA: TGCAGTGCTAGAACGGATCGGACAGGGGGTACAGATACGCAGTATTTT.

V is TRBV3-1 and J is TRBJ1-1, with a tentative D call TRBD1 (6 bases). Trimming stripped 4 bases from V and 1 base from J, with 10 bases between. Germline CDR1 LGHDT, CDR2 YNNKEL (reference sequence). The CDR3 sequence is 14 residues long. This CDR3 reads CASSPTGKNTEAFF. The CDR3 coding sequence is TGTGCCAGCAGCCCGACAGGAAAGAACACTGAAGCTTTCTTT. Full variable domain (missing parts from reference TRBV3-1 and TRBJ1-1): DTAVSQTPKYLVTQMGNDKSIKCEQNLGHDTMYWYKQDSKKFLKIMFSYNNKELIINETVPNRFSPKSPDKAHLNLHINSLELGDSAVYFCASSPTGKNTEAFFGQGTRLTVV.

This clonotype showed up many times. The junction departs from germline at one end; a sequencing error may be responsible. The chain carries TRBV20-1 and TRBJ1-2; 11 nucleotides match TRBD1. Germline V gives CDR1 DFQATT, CDR2 SNEGSKA (reference sequence). The CDR3 covers 10 residues. The DNA of the CDR3 is TGCAGTGCGGCTGGACAGGGGGCAAGTTTC. The encoded protein is CSAAGQGASF.

This clonotype was detected a few times. This chain connects TRBV7-6 to TRBJ2-1; TRBD2 matches 10 bases. The CDR3 runs to 16 residues. The V and J ends lost 6 bases and 9 bases, in that order; junction bases with no gene match: 14. The V gene's germline CDR1 is SGHVS and CDR2 FNYEAQ. The CDR3 DNA is TGTGCCAGCAGTTTATCTAGCGGGGGAGGAACGGGTGAGCAGTTCTTC. It translates to CASSLSSGGGTGEQFF.

This clonotype was recorded at least ten times. V usage is TRBV20-1 and J usage is TRBJ1-3, with no clear D. Germline CDR1 reads DFQATT; CDR2 reads SNEGSKA (reference sequence). The CDR3 totals 13 residues. Trimming shortened V by 7 bases and J by 3 bases, and 13 bases separated the two germline ends. DNA of the CDR3: TGCAGTGTAGCAGGAGAACGTGGAAACACCATATATTTT. It encodes CSVAGERGNTIYF.

V is TRBV21-1 and J is TRBJ1-5; the DNA was not compared with TRBD1, the D call given in the table. TRBV21-1 is a known pseudogene. The CDR3 is 14 amino acids. In DNA form, the CDR3 reads TGTGCCAGCAGCAGACAGGGGGCTGGGCAGCCCCAGCATTTT. Its translation is CASSRQGAGQPQHF.

The sample holds many counts of this clonotype. V usage is TRBV7-2 and J usage is TRBJ2-3, with D maybe TRBD2 (5 bases). The CDR3 loop spans 14 amino acids. Germline V gives CDR1 SGHTA, CDR2 FQGNSA. Trimming took off 4 bases at V and 6 bases at J, with 14 bases between the two ends. The CDR3 region is CASSSSGVIDTQYF. Here the CDR3 DNA reads TGTGCCAGCAGCTCGAGCGGAGTGATTGATACGCAGTATTTT. The variable domain in full, completed from reference TRBV7-2 and TRBJ2-3, reads GAGVSQSPSNKVTEKGKDVELRCDPISGHTALYWYRQSLGQGLEFLIYFQGNSAPDKSGLPSDRFSAERTGGSVSTLTIQRTQQEDSAVYLCASSSSGVIDTQYFGPGTRLTVL.

The chain has TRBV10-3 and TRBJ1-2, with D perhaps TRBD1 (6 bases). From germline, CDR1 is ENHRY and CDR2 SYGVKD. Trimming left V 5 bases short and J 3 bases short, with 22 bases between. This CDR3 spans 17 amino acids. The CDR3: CAISPGGIGGRDYGYTF. In DNA, the CDR3 is TGTGCCATCAGTCCGGGGGGGATCGGGGGCAGGGACTATGGCTACACCTTC.